The 8 T cell receptor beta chains below come from one sample, sequenced in a study of blood T cell repertoires in COVID-19. The assay was immunoSEQ multiplex PCR, and TCRdb's table has in-frame clones only and misses some. The sample consists of 270,000 or so clones, just under 90% of them appearing once. The sequenced sample consisted of PBMCs or T cells enriched from blood (not recorded which). These receptors were taken from a woman between 25 and 40 years old with acute COVID-19.

The chain uses TRBV7-8 and TRBJ1-1; TRBD1 matches 7 bases. With 5 bases clipped from V and 0 bases from J, the junction kept 9 bases outside the gene matches. Germline loops: CDR1 SGHVS, CDR2 FQNEAQ. The CDR3 has 16 residues. The CDR3 is CASSHRDRDMNTEAFF. The CDR3 DNA reads TGTGCCAGCAGCCACAGGGACAGAGACATGAACACTGAAGCTTTCTTT.

The V call is TRBV3-1 (or the pseudogene TRBV3-2), the J call TRBJ2-1; the match to TRBD2 covers 8 bases. CDR3 length: 17 residues. Unmatched junction bases numbered 12, after V lost 3 bases and J lost 5 bases. Looked up from germline, CDR1 is LGHDT and CDR2 is YNNKEL (reference sequence). The CDR3 here is CASSQASFAGGNNEQFF. In DNA form, the CDR3 reads TGTGCCAGCAGCCAGGCCTCCTTCGCGGGAGGAAACAATGAGCAGTTCTTC.

The chain carries TRBV5-5 and TRBJ2-2, with 7 positions matching TRBD1. V trimming: 5 bases; J trimming: 4 bases; junction bases outside the gene matches: 5. This CDR3 comprises 14 residues. Germline CDR1 SGHKS, CDR2 YYEKEE (reference sequence). Here the CDR3 reads CASRGTVVTGELFF. CDR3 in DNA: TGTGCCAGCAGGGGGACAGTCGTCACCGGGGAGCTGTTTTTT.

The CDR3 spells CASRPGVENEQYF. CDR3 DNA sequence: TGTGCCAGCAGGCCAGGGGTCGAGAACGAGCAGTACTTC. The V and J genes are TRBV6-5 and TRBJ2-7; D is possibly TRBD1 (6 bases). Germline assignment: CDR1 MNHEY and CDR2 SVGAGI. The V end was cut by 6 bases, the J end by 5 bases, with 14 bases between. The CDR3 covers 13 residues.

This clone was seen a single time. The chain recombines TRBV28 with TRBJ2-7, with 8 bases aligning to TRBD2. J was trimmed by 1 base and V by 7 bases; bases with no gene match: 3. Germline CDR1 MDHEN, CDR2 SYDVKM. CDR3 length equals 13 residues. Written as DNA, the CDR3 is TGTGCCAGCACTCTAGCGGGTTCCTACGAGCAGTACTTC. It yields the protein CASTLAGSYEQYF. The entire variable domain, with the rest obtained from reference TRBV28 and TRBJ2-7, is as follows: DVKVTQSSRYLVKRTGEKVFLECVQDMDHENMFWYRQDPGLGLRLIYFSYDVKMKEKGDIPEGYSVSREKKERFSLILESASTNQTSMYLCASTLAGSYEQYFGPGTRLTVT.

This clone was seen only once. The chain is built from TRBV3-1 (or the pseudogene TRBV3-2) and TRBJ1-1; 8 positions agree with TRBD1. Germline V gene lookup returns CDR1 LGHDT and CDR2 YNNKEL (reference sequence). The J segment lost 3 bases and the V segment lost 6 bases, leaving 18 bases of the junction unmatched. The CDR3 is 18 amino acids. The CDR3 is CASRPGKDRVKVDTEAFF. Here the CDR3 DNA reads TGTGCCAGCAGACCAGGGAAGGACAGGGTGAAGGTGGACACTGAAGCTTTCTTT.

The rearrangement uses TRBV5-1 and TRBJ2-3; TRBD2 matches 7 bases. Trimming cost V 1 base and J 1 base; bases outside gene matches: 3. There are 15 residues in the CDR3. Germline CDR1 and CDR2: SGHRS and YFSETQ. CDR3 sequence: CASSLITSGTDTQYF. The CDR3 region has the DNA TGCGCCAGCAGCTTGATCACTAGCGGCACAGATACGCAGTATTTT.

The rearrangement links TRBV30 to TRBJ1-3; D gene ambiguous. The CDR3 is made up of 13 amino acids. Germline CDR1 is GTSNPN and CDR2 is SVGIG (reference sequence). The V end was cut by 5 bases, the J end by 2 bases, with 10 bases between. The CDR3 nucleotides read TGTGCCTGGTCATCAGGCCCTGGAAACACCATATATTTT. Its translation: CAWSSGPGNTIYF.